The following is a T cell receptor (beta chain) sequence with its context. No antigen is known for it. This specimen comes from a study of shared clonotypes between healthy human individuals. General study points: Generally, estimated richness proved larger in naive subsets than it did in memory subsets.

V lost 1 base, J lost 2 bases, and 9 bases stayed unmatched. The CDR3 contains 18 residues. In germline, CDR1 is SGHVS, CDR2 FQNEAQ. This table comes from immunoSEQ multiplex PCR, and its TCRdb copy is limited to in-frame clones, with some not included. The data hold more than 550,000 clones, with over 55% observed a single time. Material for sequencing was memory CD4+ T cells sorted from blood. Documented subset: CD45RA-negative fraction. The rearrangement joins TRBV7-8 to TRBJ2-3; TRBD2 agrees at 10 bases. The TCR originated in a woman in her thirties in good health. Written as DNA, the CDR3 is TGTGCCAGCAGCTTAGGCCTAGCGGGAGCACTCCTCACAGATACGCAGTATTTT. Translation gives CASSLGLAGALLTDTQYF.